The 17 T cell receptor beta chains given below trace back to one sample, sequenced in a study of Tregs in tolerant kidney transplant recipients. Some clones are missing from TCRdb's copy, which holds only in-frame ones; the method was immunoSEQ multiplex PCR. Of under 300,000 clones in the sample, about 86% were seen once. Sequenced sample: CD4+ T cells from blood. The receptors were gathered from a human donor in good health.

V and J are TRBV7-8 and TRBJ1-5; TRBD1 might be the D (5 bases). The germline gives CDR1 SGHVS, CDR2 FQNEAQ. The CDR3 is 16 amino acids. Trimming cost V 2 bases and J 4 bases, with 15 bases left between them. CDR3 sequence: CASSLTVRGWNQPQHF. CDR3 nucleotide sequence: TGTGCCAGCAGCTTAACCGTTAGGGGTTGGAATCAGCCCCAGCATTTT.

This clone was seen more than once but under ten times. The chain couples TRBV19 to TRBJ2-2, with D possibly being TRBD1 (6 bases). This CDR3 is built from 17 residues. Germline CDR1 LNHDA, CDR2 SQIVND (reference sequence). Trimming took off 2 bases at V and 0 bases at J, with 13 bases between the two ends. CDR3 sequence reads: CASSIILTGSNTGELFF. The CDR3 bases are TGTGCCAGTAGTATAATCCTAACAGGGTCGAACACCGGGGAGCTGTTTTTT. The entire variable domain, with the rest obtained from reference TRBV19 and TRBJ2-2, is as follows: DGGITQSPKYLFRKEGQNVTLSCEQNLNHDAMYWYRQDPGQGLRLIYYSQIVNDFQKGDIAEGYSVSREKKESFPLTVTSAQKNPTAFYLCASSIILTGSNTGELFFGEGSRLTVL.

This clone came up a few times. The V gene is TRBV2, the J gene TRBJ2-3; 10 nucleotides align to TRBD2. The CDR3 is 14 residues long. Looked up from germline, CDR1 is SNHLY and CDR2 is FYNNEI. Trimming cost V 6 bases and J 6 bases; bases outside gene matches: 6. The CDR3 DNA reads TGTGCCAGCAGCCAGCGGGGGGGCCGGGATACGCAGTATTTT. This gives the protein CASSQRGGRDTQYF.

CDR3 DNA: TGTGCCAGTAGGCCGGATAAGATAGGGGACTCCTACAATGAGCAGTTCTTC. It is translated as CASRPDKIGDSYNEQFF. This chain connects TRBV19 to TRBJ2-1; possible D gene TRBD1, 5 bases. The CDR3 runs 17 residues. Trimming removed 6 bases at V and 0 bases at J, with 18 bases between. Germline V CDR1 and CDR2: LNHDA, SQIVND (reference sequence).

V is TRBV5-6 and J is TRBJ2-7, with 11 bases fitting TRBD1. The CDR3 has 15 residues. With V trimmed by 3 bases and J by 7 bases, 9 bases remained unmatched. Looked up from germline, CDR1 is SGHDT and CDR2 is YYEEEE. The CDR3, as DNA: TGTGCCAGCAGCTATTGGGGGACAGGGGGTAGGGAGCAGTACTTC. Protein: CASSYWGTGGREQYF. The whole variable domain, filled in from reference TRBV5-6 and TRBJ2-7, reads DAGVTQSPTHLIKTRGQQVTLRCSPKSGHDTVSWYQQALGQGPQFIFQYYEEEERQRGNFPDRFSGHQFPNYSSELNVNALLLGDSALYLCASSYWGTGGREQYFGPGTRLTVT.

This clone has a single count. The chain is built from TRBV11-2 and TRBJ1-5; D is perhaps TRBD1 (5 bases). Germline CDR1 SGHAT, CDR2 FQNNGV. Trimming took 4 bases from V and 7 from J, leaving 23 bases between them. This CDR3 is 17 amino acids long. The CDR3 reads CASSSTPRVGPGQPQHF. For the CDR3, the DNA is TGTGCCAGCAGCTCAACCCCTAGGGTGGGGCCAGGGCAGCCCCAGCATTTT.

The rearrangement joins TRBV29-1 to TRBJ1-2; 9 nucleotides line up with TRBD1. The CDR3 loop spans 12 amino acids. The germline V gene has CDR1 SQVTM and CDR2 ANQGSEA. The V and J ends lost 4 bases and 9 bases, in that order; junction bases with no gene match: 6. The CDR3 loop is CSVALGQGSYTF. The CDR3, as DNA: TGCAGCGTTGCCTTGGGACAGGGCAGCTACACCTTC.

The J gene is TRBJ1-2, the V gene TRBV6-5, with a possible D match to TRBD1 (6 bases). Germline V gives CDR1 MNHEY, CDR2 SVGAGI. V lost 0 bases to trimming and J lost 4 bases, with 15 bases between them. This CDR3 has 16 residues. The CDR3 spells CASSYSGQTNSYGYTF. The CDR3 region has the DNA TGTGCCAGCAGTTACTCCGGACAGACAAACAGCTATGGCTACACCTTC.

The rearrangement links TRBV10-3 to TRBJ2-3; 9 bases agree with TRBD2. Germline CDR1 and CDR2: ENHRY and SYGVKD. This CDR3 spans 17 amino acids. V lost 5 bases and J lost 3; bases outside the gene matches: 12. CDR3 amino acids: CAISLPRGLAGTDTQYF. The CDR3 DNA reads as TGTGCCATCAGTCTCCCAAGGGGACTAGCCGGGACAGATACGCAGTATTTT.

This clone was seen more than once but under ten times. The chain joins TRBV5-1 to TRBJ2-1; D is unclear. The CDR3 is made up of 14 amino acids. Germline values: CDR1 SGHRS, CDR2 YFSETQ. Trimming shortened V by 3 bases and J by 0 bases, and 7 bases separated the two germline ends. The CDR3 region is CASSSQFSYNEQFF. The CDR3 nucleotides are TGCGCCAGCAGCTCACAGTTCTCCTACAATGAGCAGTTCTTC.

This clone has only a few counts. The chain is built from TRBV30 and TRBJ2-1; 10 bases fit TRBD1. V was pared by 2 bases and J by 6 bases, with 7 bases of the junction left unmatched. The CDR3 covers 15 residues. Germline CDR1 GTSNPN, CDR2 SVGIG (reference sequence). The CDR3 sequence: CAWSQGTGVPNEQFF. In DNA, the CDR3 is TGTGCCTGGAGTCAAGGGACAGGGGTTCCCAATGAGCAGTTCTTC.

The chain combines TRBV2 with TRBJ1-5, with TRBD1 as a possible D gene (5 bases). The CDR3 covers 13 residues. CDR1 is SNHLY, CDR2 FYNNEI, per germline. The V end was cut by 6 bases, the J end by 5 bases, with 11 bases between. The CDR3 region has the DNA TGTGCCAGCAGGGGGGAGAGAGATCAGCCCCAGCATTTT. Protein sequence: CASRGERDQPQHF.

The genes are TRBV7-8 and TRBJ2-5; D assignment may be TRBD1 or TRBD2 (5 bases each). The V end lost 1 base, the J end lost 5 bases, and 20 bases lay between the germline ends. CDR3 size: 17 residues. CDR1 is SGHVS and CDR2 is FQNEAQ in the germline V gene. CDR3 sequence: CASSLVSIVVGEETQYF. The CDR3 DNA reads as TGTGCCAGCAGCTTAGTATCGATCGTGGTAGGGGAGGAGACCCAGTACTTC. Using reference TRBV7-8 and TRBJ2-5 for the parts outside the CDR3, the full variable domain is GAGVSQSPRYKVAKRGQDVALRCDPISGHVSLFWYQQALGQGPEFLTYFQNEAQLDKSGLPSDRFFAERPEGSVSTLKIQRTQQEDSAVYLCASSLVSIVVGEETQYFGPGTRLLVL.

This chain uses TRBV5-4 with TRBJ1-2; tentative D call: TRBD1 (5 bases). Germline V gene lookup returns CDR1 SGHNT and CDR2 YYREEE (reference sequence). V was clipped by 4 bases and J by 5 bases, with 12 bases between them. The CDR3 runs to 13 residues. The CDR3 coding sequence is TGTGCCAGCAGCCCGGGACCGGAGTATGGCTACACCTTC. Translation gives CASSPGPEYGYTF.

The V gene is TRBV11-3, the J gene TRBJ2-2, with D possibly TRBD1 on 6 matching bases. Germline loops: CDR1 SGHNT, CDR2 YENEEA. V lost 2 bases, J lost 0 bases, and 19 bases lay in between. This CDR3 contains 19 residues. This chain's CDR3 is CASSLSGVWAKSNTGELFF. The DNA for the CDR3 is TGTGCCAGCAGCTTATCAGGGGTCTGGGCCAAATCGAACACCGGGGAGCTGTTTTTT.

The chain joins TRBV21-1 to TRBJ2-4; TRBD2, as called in the table, went unchecked against the DNA. TRBV21-1 is flagged as a pseudogene. The CDR3 consists of 16 residues. The CDR3 reads CASVAGSGRASGIQYF. CDR3 DNA: TGTGCCAGCGTCGCGGGGAGCGGGAGGGCTTCGGGCATTCAGTACTTC.

The gene calls are TRBV18 and TRBJ2-3; D gene ambiguous. Germline values: CDR1 KGHSH, CDR2 LQKENI. The CDR3 covers 14 residues. The germline V and J ends were trimmed by 2 bases and 6 bases, with 12 bases remaining between them. CDR3 loop: CASSPRLRADTQYF. DNA for the CDR3: TGTGCCAGCTCACCAAGGTTGCGAGCCGATACGCAGTATTTT.